This T cell receptor beta chain emerged from a study of T-cell reconstitution after alpha-beta-depleted transplantation in children. Study-wide points: Some patients' high day-60 TCRbeta diversity was traced to surviving recipient T cells and thymic progenitors. Reportedly, alpha-beta T cells present about two months post-transplant originated from several hundred expanded clones of graft origin.

This clonotype has just a few counts. Its antigen is currently unknown. During its preparation, the TCRbeta library received unique molecular identifiers. TCRdb reprocessed the PCR reads via MiXCR and lists one record per CDR3 protein. The sample consists of about 310,000 distinct CDR3 sequences, 23% of them appearing once. Trimming at V came to 4 bases and at J to 0 bases, leaving 12 bases not matched to a gene. CDR1 SGHKS and CDR2 YYEKEE come from the germline V gene (reference sequence). CDR3 size: 18 residues. Material: PBMCs, mostly from graft donor cells, obtained 180 days after TCRalphabeta/CD19-depleted stem cell transplant. This chain connects TRBV5-5 to TRBJ2-3, with TRBD1 identical over 9 bases. This TCR derives from a male patient between 5 and 17 years old who had a stem cell transplant for acute lymphoblastic leukemia, so the T cells may come from the graft donor. The CDR3 loop is CASSPGQGWFWSTDTQYF. The CDR3 nucleotides read TGTGCCAGCAGCCCCGGACAGGGGTGGTTTTGGAGCACAGATACGCAGTATTTT.